The 13 T cell receptor beta chains in this list originate from one sample, sequenced in a study of cytomegalovirus exposure and HLA in healthy donors. Sequencing was performed with immunoSEQ multiplex PCR; in TCRdb, only in-frame clones are kept and a portion is missing. The data show over 250,000 clones, with about 86% seen just once and about 1% held by the top ten. Sequenced: PBMCs. The receptors stem from a woman under 30 in good health and CMV-seronegative.

V is TRBV28 and J is TRBJ2-7, with a tentative D call TRBD1 (6 bases). The CDR3 extends over 12 amino acids. The germline V and J ends were trimmed by 4 bases and 7 bases, with 11 bases remaining between them. Germline V gene lookup returns CDR1 MDHEN and CDR2 SYDVKM. This CDR3 reads CASSSRDTEQYF. As DNA, the CDR3 is TGTGCCAGCAGTTCTCGGGACACTGAGCAGTACTTC.

The table lists this clone with a few counts. V is TRBV28 and J is TRBJ1-1, with a weak D call TRBD1 (5 bases). In germline, CDR1 is MDHEN, CDR2 SYDVKM. The CDR3 is 14 amino acids. V lost 3 bases and J lost 2, with 10 bases in between. The DNA of the CDR3 is TGTGCCAGCAGTTTGGGGCAGGGCAACACTGAAGCTTTCTTT. This translates into CASSLGQGNTEAFF.

The chain combines TRBV20-1 with TRBJ2-1, with 7 bases matching TRBD1. The CDR3 length is 11 residues. Unmatched junction bases numbered 2, after V lost 5 bases and J lost 7 bases. Germline V gene lookup returns CDR1 DFQATT and CDR2 SNEGSKA (reference sequence). The CDR3 region has the DNA TGCAGTGCTGCGACAGGGAATGAGCAGTTCTTC. It encodes CSAATGNEQFF.

This rearrangement joins TRBV28 to TRBJ1-4, with D tentatively TRBD1 (5 bases). V was pared by 7 bases and J by 6 bases, with 15 bases between. This CDR3 has 14 amino acids. Germline V CDR1 and CDR2: MDHEN, SYDVKM. The DNA for the CDR3 is TGTGCCAGCAAGGACACTCGATTTGATGAAAAACTGTTTTTT. It translates to CASKDTRFDEKLFF.

This chain connects TRBV27 to TRBJ2-5; 8 bases line up with TRBD2. The CDR3 runs to 15 residues. V was clipped by 5 bases and J by 9 bases; unmatched bases: 14. CDR1 MNHEY and CDR2 SMNVEV come from the germline V gene (reference sequence). CDR3 loop: CASSTLAGPRVPQYF. In nucleotides, the CDR3 is TGTGCCAGCAGTACCCTAGCGGGCCCGAGGGTGCCCCAGTACTTC.

The rearrangement joins TRBV18 to TRBJ1-4, with TRBD1 identical over 7 bases. Trimming at V came to 6 bases and at J to 0 bases, leaving 4 bases not matched to a gene. Germline CDR1 is KGHSH and CDR2 is LQKENI. The CDR3 sequence is 15 residues long. The DNA of the CDR3 is TGTGCCAGCTCCGGACAGGCCGCAACTAATGAAAAACTGTTTTTT. Amino acid sequence: CASSGQAATNEKLFF.

The table lists this clone with a count of one. The V gene is TRBV7-2, the J gene TRBJ2-7, with 10 bases lining up with TRBD1. V gave up 3 bases and J gave up 5 bases; unmatched junction bases: 10. The V gene's germline CDR1 is SGHTA and CDR2 FQGNSA. This CDR3 has 16 amino acids. The DNA of the CDR3 is TGTGCCAGCAGCTTCAGCCCCCGGGACAGGGGACACGAGCAGTACTTC. Protein: CASSFSPRDRGHEQYF. Full variable domain (rest looked up from reference TRBV7-2 and TRBJ2-7): GAGVSQSPSNKVTEKGKDVELRCDPISGHTALYWYRQSLGQGLEFLIYFQGNSAPDKSGLPSDRFSAERTGGSVSTLTIQRTQQEDSAVYLCASSFSPRDRGHEQYFGPGTRLTVT.

V gene TRBV2 combines with J gene TRBJ1-2; D gene ambiguous. The germline V gene encodes CDR1 SNHLY and CDR2 FYNNEI. This CDR3 contains 13 residues. The ends were cut back, 8 bases at V and 6 bases at J, with 16 bases in the middle. CDR3: CASSLRPRDGYTF. The CDR3 DNA reads TGTGCCAGCTCGTTGAGGCCACGGGATGGCTACACCTTC. The whole variable domain, filled in from reference TRBV2 and TRBJ1-2, reads EPEVTQTPSHQVTQMGQEVILRCVPISNHLYFYWYRQILGQKVEFLVSFYNNEISEKSEIFDDQFSVERPDGSNFTLKIRSTKLEDSAMYFCASSLRPRDGYTFGSGTRLTVV.

Of note for this clone: Different DNA sequences within this sample yield the same CDR3. J is TRBJ2-7 and V is TRBV9; 8 bases match TRBD1. With V trimmed by 0 bases and J by 2 bases, 1 base remained unmatched. The V gene's germline CDR1 is SGDLS and CDR2 YYNGEE. The CDR3 spans 14 residues. The DNA of the CDR3 is TGTGCCAGCAGCGTAGAACAGGGGGCCTACGAGCAGTACTTC. This encodes CASSVEQGAYEQYF.

The chain has TRBV18 and TRBJ1-6; TRBD1 agrees at 9 bases. V trimming: 3 bases; J trimming: 0 bases; junction bases outside the gene matches: 3. The V gene's germline CDR1 is KGHSH and CDR2 LQKENI. This CDR3 has 17 residues. The CDR3, as DNA: TGTGCCAGCTCACCCGGACAGGGGAGCTCCTATAATTCACCCCTCCACTTT. Translating gives CASSPGQGSSYNSPLHF.

CDR3 in amino acids: CASSPTGQGDGYTF. For the CDR3, the DNA is TGTGCCAGCAGTCCGACGGGACAGGGCGATGGCTACACCTTC. The J gene is TRBJ1-2, the V gene TRBV27; TRBD1 matches at 9 bases. V was pared by 5 bases and J by 6 bases, with 7 bases of the junction left unmatched. The CDR3 length is 14 residues. In germline, CDR1 is MNHEY, CDR2 SMNVEV (reference sequence).

This clone was seen only once. The chain has TRBV11-2 and TRBJ1-2, with a weak D call TRBD1 (5 bases). Per the germline V gene, CDR1 is SGHAT and CDR2 is FQNNGV. V dropped 8 bases and J dropped 2 bases, with 18 bases sitting between them. The length of the CDR3 is 15 residues. The CDR3: CASQKRAGRNYGYTF. Here the CDR3 DNA reads TGTGCCAGCCAGAAGAGGGCAGGGAGGAACTATGGCTACACCTTC.

The chain links TRBV7-2 to TRBJ1-1; D remains ambiguous. This CDR3 is built from 14 residues. Looked up from germline, CDR1 is SGHTA and CDR2 is FQGNSA. Trimming removed 7 bases at V and 0 bases at J, with 12 bases between. The CDR3 nucleotides read TGTGCCAGCATCTTGGTCCAGTTGAACACTGAAGCTTTCTTT. Protein sequence: CASILVQLNTEAFF.